This is a list of T cell receptor beta chains from one sample in a study of patients and donors after allogeneic stem cell transplantation. TCRdb reprocessed the RT-PCR reads via MiXCR and lists one record per CDR3 protein. The table lists about a million distinct CDR3 sequences, approximately 18% of them singletons. The sample consisted of blood, either unsorted or a sorted T cell fraction (not recorded which). Source of these receptors: a human donor who was either an allogeneic HSCT recipient or a stem cell or donor lymphocyte infusion donor (not recorded which). It is not recorded whose cells these are; they may come from a transplant donor. CDR3s include the opening cysteine and the closing phenylalanine or tryptophan. D genes are given only for firm matches. The size of a clone is reported for some rows only, either as once, few or many, or as a class for expanded clones.

few | TRBJ2-2 | - | TRBV7-2 | CASSSQLLSGELFF | TGTGCCAGCAGCTCCCAACTTTTATCCGGGGAGCTGTTTTTT
many | TRBJ1-1 | - | TRBV7-2 | CASSLGGGARVSLDAFF | TGTGCCAGCAGCTTAGGTGGGGGGGCGCGGGTATCACTGGATGCTTTCTTT
- | TRBJ2-6 | TRBD2 | TRBV11-2 | CASSLVAGGRPGANVLTF | TGTGCCAGCAGCTTAGTAGCGGGGGGCCGCCCTGGGGCCAACGTCCTGACTTTC
- | TRBJ2-3 | - | TRBV4-1 | CASSHRRALRSSDTQYF | TGCGCCAGCAGCCACCGACGAGCCCTTCGTTCGTCAGATACGCAGTATTTT
- | TRBJ2-3 | - | TRBV12-3/TRBV12-4 | CASTQGASGTDTQYF | TGTGCCAGCACCCAAGGGGCTAGCGGCACAGATACGCAGTATTTT
few | TRBJ2-1 | TRBD2 | TRBV29-1 | CSRLCGGTSSYNEQFF | TGCAGCAGATTATGCGGGGGGACGAGCTCCTACAATGAGCAGTTCTTC
- | TRBJ2-1 | - | TRBV5-1 | CASRTGTGAGTSPNEQFF | TGCGCCAGCAGAACAGGGACAGGGGCCGGGACTAGCCCGAATGAGCAGTTCTTC
few | TRBJ1-1 | TRBD1 | TRBV5-1 | CASSLATRDRGTEAFF | TGCGCCAGCAGCTTGGCTACCAGGGACAGGGGAACTGAAGCTTTCTTT
few | TRBJ2-4 | - | TRBV3-1 | CASSQDAAGQGNIQYF | TGTGCCAGCAGCCAAGACGCCGCGGGGCAGGGGAACATTCAGTACTTC
few | TRBJ2-2 | TRBD2 | TRBV20-1 | CSARVVGRRLAGANTGELFF | TGCAGTGCTAGAGTTGTTGGCAGGAGATTAGCGGGGGCGAACACCGGGGAGCTGTTTTTT
few | TRBJ1-5 | - | TRBV21-1 | CASSKVGGGQPQHF | TGTGCCAGCAGCAAGGTAGGGGGCGGGCAGCCCCAGCATTTT
- | TRBJ2-2 | TRBD1 | TRBV24-1 | CATSDPADGSRDRAAGELFF | TGTGCCACCAGTGACCCCGCAGATGGGTCCCGGGACAGGGCGGCCGGGGAGCTGTTTTTT
few | TRBJ1-5 | - | TRBV13 | CASSLGRPFPQHF | TGTGCCAGCAGCTTGGGGCGACCGTTCCCCCAGCATTTT
- | TRBJ2-7 | TRBD2 | TRBV7-3 | CASSPSGRAAEQYF | TGTGCCAGCAGCCCTAGCGGGAGGGCTGCCGAGCAGTACTTC
few | TRBJ1-6 | - | TRBV12-3/TRBV12-4 | CASSLAPLSYNSPLHF | TGTGCCAGCAGTTTAGCGCCGCTCTCCTATAATTCACCCCTCCACTTT
- | TRBJ2-2 | - | TRBV5-6 | CASSFYSVTGELFF | TGTGCCAGCAGCTTTTACTCGGTCACCGGGGAGCTGTTTTTT
many | TRBJ2-1 | - | TRBV2 | CASSEWGARGDNEQFF | TGTGCCAGCAGTGAATGGGGGGCTAGAGGAGACAATGAGCAGTTCTTC
- | TRBJ2-1 | - | TRBV28 | CASSFPIGGDFSYNEQFF | TGTGCCAGCAGTTTCCCCATAGGGGGAGACTTTTCCTACAATGAGCAGTTCTTC
- | TRBJ2-7 | - | TRBV5-8 | CASSRPYPGSEQYF | TGTGCCAGCAGCCGGCCCTATCCCGGGAGCGAGCAGTACTTC
- | TRBJ1-3 | TRBD1 | TRBV29-1 | CSVGGQGNTIYF | TGCAGCGTTGGGGGACAGGGAAACACCATATATTTT
- | TRBJ1-1 | - | TRBV12-3/TRBV12-4 | CASIPLRGVAEAFF | TGTGCCAGCATCCCCTTGAGGGGGGTCGCTGAAGCTTTCTTT
few | TRBJ1-5 | - | TRBV4-1 | CASSQDWWDGNQPQHF | TGCGCCAGCAGCCAAGATTGGTGGGACGGCAATCAGCCCCAGCATTTT
few | TRBJ1-1 | TRBD1 | TRBV7-9 | CASRTRGRDTEAFF | TGTGCCAGCCGAACCAGGGGGCGCGACACTGAAGCTTTCTTT
few | TRBJ2-7 | - | TRBV6-2/TRBV6-3 | CASSSGPRYEQYF | TGTGCCAGCAGTTCGGGACCACGATACGAGCAGTACTTC
- | TRBJ2-1 | - | TRBV11-3 | CASSFRASKPNEQFF | TGTGCCAGCAGCTTTCGGGCTAGCAAACCCAATGAGCAGTTCTTC
- | TRBJ2-7 | - | TRBV29-1 | CSAAGSGEQYF | TGCAGCGCTGCAGGGTCGGGCGAGCAGTACTTC
- | TRBJ1-1 | - | TRBV30 | CAWSVEGFTEAFF | TGTGCCTGGAGTGTGGAAGGGTTTACTGAAGCTTTCTTT
few | TRBJ1-1 | - | TRBV20-1 | CSARGGGGTEAFF | TGCAGTGCTCGAGGGGGGGGGGGTACTGAAGCTTTCTTT
- | TRBJ1-2 | - | TRBV19 | CATSPSWMGDGYGYTF | TGTGCCACCTCTCCTTCCTGGATGGGGGACGGATATGGCTACACCTTC
- | TRBJ2-1 | TRBD2 | TRBV6-2/TRBV6-3 | CASSRTSGNSLEQFF | TGTGCCAGCAGCAGGACTAGCGGGAATTCACTTGAGCAGTTCTTC
many | TRBJ1-2 | - | TRBV7-6 | CASSLLAGYGYTF | TGTGCCAGCAGCTTATTAGCGGGGTATGGCTACACCTTC